What follows is one T cell receptor beta chain and its context. Its target is not known. The sample belongs to a study of CD8 T cells in Susac syndrome. Whole-study findings and limits: A relatively small number of individuals underwent TCR sequencing and HLA analysis.

The germline CDR1 and CDR2 sequences are MNHEY and SMNVEV (reference sequence). The length of the CDR3 is 14 residues. With 7 bases clipped from V and 6 bases from J, the junction kept 6 bases outside the gene matches. RNA amounts of about 0.5 to 1 ug underwent reverse transcription with random hexamers. A multiplex approach, immunoSEQ multiplex PCR, amplified TCR beta CDR3 across 54 Vbeta and 13 Jbeta. Via MiXCR, TCRdb re-called the immunoSEQ multiplex PCR reads, giving one row per CDR3 protein. The profile shows roughly 200,000 distinct CDR3 sequences, about 93% of them singletons. TCR beta sequencing covered blood CD8+ and CD4+ T cells. Negative isolation yielded CD8+ and CD4+ T cells; FACS enriched TEMRA cells.

This chain links TRBV27 with TRBJ1-5; 10 bases agree with TRBD1. The source of this sequence is a human donor in good health. Sequencing was carried out using CD4+ T cells from PBMCs. The CDR3 here is CASKRDRGFQPQHF. CDR3 DNA: TGTGCCAGCAAGCGGGACAGGGGTTTTCAGCCCCAGCATTTT.